This TCR beta chain was sequenced for a study of blood T cell repertoires in COVID-19. The V gene's germline CDR1 is MNHEY and CDR2 SMNVEV (reference sequence). The CDR3 totals 16 residues. With 3 bases removed from V and 2 bases from J, the gap between germline ends came to 16 bases. The protocol was immunoSEQ multiplex PCR, while the TCRdb copy is restricted to in-frame clones and leaves out a portion. The sample has about 160,000 clones; 90% to 95% are singletons. The chain is built from TRBV27 and TRBJ1-2; a weak D match, TRBD1 (6 bases). Sequenced material: peripheral blood. The receptor was isolated from a woman aged 60 to 75 with COVID-19, enrolled during active disease. The CDR3 nucleotides are TGTGCCAGCAGTTTGGGAGGGGGGCGAGGGAACTATGGCTACACCTTC. Translating gives CASSLGGGRGNYGYTF.